This TCR beta chain was sequenced during a study of blood T cell repertoires in COVID-19. Repertoires were generated with immunoSEQ multiplex PCR, while TCRdb's copy carries only in-frame clones and drops some. The sample holds over 130,000 clones, 75% to 90% seen once. The length of the CDR3 is 15 residues. Looked up from germline, CDR1 is WSHSY and CDR2 is SAAADI. The V gene lost 1 base and the J gene lost 7 bases, with 17 bases spanning the gap. This TCR came from a man between 45 and 60 years old in a cohort exposed to, infected with or recovered from COVID-19 (not recorded which). Sequenced input: PBMCs or T cells enriched from blood (not recorded which). The chain carries TRBV10-2 and TRBJ2-7; D gene uncertain. The DNA of the CDR3 is TGCGCCAGCAGTGAGTTCCTGGGCGTCGGATCAGAGCAGTACTTC. Encoded protein: CASSEFLGVGSEQYF.